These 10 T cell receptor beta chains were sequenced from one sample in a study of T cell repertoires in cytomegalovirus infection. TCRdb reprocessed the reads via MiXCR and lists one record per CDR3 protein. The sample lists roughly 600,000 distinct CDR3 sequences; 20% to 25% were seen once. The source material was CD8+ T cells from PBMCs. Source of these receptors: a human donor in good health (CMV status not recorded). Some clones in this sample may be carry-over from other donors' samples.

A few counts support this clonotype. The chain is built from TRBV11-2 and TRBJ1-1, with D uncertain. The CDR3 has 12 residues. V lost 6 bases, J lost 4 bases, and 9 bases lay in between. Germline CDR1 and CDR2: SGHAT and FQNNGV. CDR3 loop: CASRMGSTEAFF. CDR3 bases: TGTGCCAGCAGAATGGGGAGCACTGAAGCTTTCTTT. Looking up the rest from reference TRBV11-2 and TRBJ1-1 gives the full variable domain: EAGVAQSPRYKIIEKRQSVAFWCNPISGHATLYWYQQILGQGPKLLIQFQNNGVVDDSQLPKDRFSAERLKGVDSTLKIQPAKLEDSAVYLCASRMGSTEAFFGQGTRLTVV.

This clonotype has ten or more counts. The CDR3 protein is CASSFFGVSEAFF. The CDR3 DNA is TGTGCCAGCAGTTTTTTTGGGGTTAGTGAAGCTTTCTTT. This chain uses TRBV28 with TRBJ1-1; D uncertain. The CDR3 spans 13 residues. CDR1 MDHEN and CDR2 SYDVKM come from the germline V gene. The V end was cut by 3 bases, the J end by 7 bases, with 12 bases between.

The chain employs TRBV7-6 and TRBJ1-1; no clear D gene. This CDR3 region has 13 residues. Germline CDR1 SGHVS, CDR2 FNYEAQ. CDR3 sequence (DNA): TGTACTAGCAGCTTGGGAATGAACACTGAAGCTTTCTTT. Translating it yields CTSSLGMNTEAFF.

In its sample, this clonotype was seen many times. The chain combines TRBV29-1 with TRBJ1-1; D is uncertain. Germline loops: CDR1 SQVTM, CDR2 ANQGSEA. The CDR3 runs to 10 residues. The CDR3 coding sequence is TGCAGTATTACGGGGTATGAAGCTTTCTTT. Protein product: CSITGYEAFF.

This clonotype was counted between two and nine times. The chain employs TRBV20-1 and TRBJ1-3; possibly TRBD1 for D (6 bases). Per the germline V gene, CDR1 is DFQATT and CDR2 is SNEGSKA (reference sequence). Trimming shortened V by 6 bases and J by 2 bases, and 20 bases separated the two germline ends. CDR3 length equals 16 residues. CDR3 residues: CSAIPYREGPGNTIYF. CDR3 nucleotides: TGCAGTGCCATCCCTTACAGGGAAGGTCCTGGAAACACCATATATTTT.

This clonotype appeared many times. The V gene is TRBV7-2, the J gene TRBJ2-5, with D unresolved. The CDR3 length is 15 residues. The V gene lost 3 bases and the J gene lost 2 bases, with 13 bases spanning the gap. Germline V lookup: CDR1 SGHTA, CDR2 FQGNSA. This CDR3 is CASSFLEDDQETQYF. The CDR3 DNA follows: TGTGCCAGCAGCTTCTTGGAAGACGATCAAGAGACCCAGTACTTC.

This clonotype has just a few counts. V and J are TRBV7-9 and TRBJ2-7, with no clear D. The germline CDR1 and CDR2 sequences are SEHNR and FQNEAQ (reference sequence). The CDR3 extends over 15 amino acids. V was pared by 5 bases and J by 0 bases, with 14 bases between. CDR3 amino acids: CASSPATRNSYEQYF. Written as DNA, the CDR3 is TGTGCCAGCAGCCCCGCGACGAGGAACTCCTACGAGCAGTACTTC.

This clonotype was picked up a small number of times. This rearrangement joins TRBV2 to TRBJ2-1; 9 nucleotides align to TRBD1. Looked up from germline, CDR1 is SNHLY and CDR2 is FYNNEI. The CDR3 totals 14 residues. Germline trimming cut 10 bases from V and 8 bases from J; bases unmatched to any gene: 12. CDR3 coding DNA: TGTGCCACCGCCTCAGGACAGGGGTTGGATGAGCAGTTCTTC. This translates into CATASGQGLDEQFF. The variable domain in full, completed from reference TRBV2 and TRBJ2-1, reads EPEVTQTPSHQVTQMGQEVILRCVPISNHLYFYWYRQILGQKVEFLVSFYNNEISEKSEIFDDQFSVERPDGSNFTLKIRSTKLEDSAMYFCATASGQGLDEQFFGPGTRLTVL.

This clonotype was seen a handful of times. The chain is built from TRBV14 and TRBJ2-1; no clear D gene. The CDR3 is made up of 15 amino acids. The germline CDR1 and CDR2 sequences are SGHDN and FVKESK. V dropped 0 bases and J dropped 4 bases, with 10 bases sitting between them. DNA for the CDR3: TGTGCCAGCAGCCAAGACTTAGATCCATACAATGAGCAGTTCTTC. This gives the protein CASSQDLDPYNEQFF.

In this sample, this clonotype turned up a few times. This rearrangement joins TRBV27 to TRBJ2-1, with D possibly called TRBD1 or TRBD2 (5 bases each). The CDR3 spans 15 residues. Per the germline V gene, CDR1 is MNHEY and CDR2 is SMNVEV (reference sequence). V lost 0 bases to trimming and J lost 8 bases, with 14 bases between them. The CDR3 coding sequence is TGTGCCAGCAGTTTATCCCGGGGCGGGCTGGATGAGCAGTTCTTC. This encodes CASSLSRGGLDEQFF.